Sequencing of this T cell receptor beta chain was carried out in a study of T cell repertoires in cytomegalovirus infection. Across the whole study: CMV infection and matching HLA type were both indicated by public TCR beta signatures. Study-level findings and limits: It was HLA-C-restricted CMV-specific TCR beta clonotypes that dominated the response ex vivo. There were carriers of CMV plus the relevant HLA, and cumulative public TCR beta family frequency identified them.

The CDR3 contains 14 residues. V dropped 1 base and J dropped 0 bases, with 4 bases sitting between them. Note on this clonotype: The target antigen is unknown.

Using its own MiXCR run on the reads, TCRdb lists one record per CDR3 protein. The sample includes around 300,000 distinct CDR3 sequences, over 20% of them seen just once. Sequencing used PBMCs. This chain connects TRBV23-1 to TRBJ1-5; D is undetermined. TRBV23-1 qualifies as an ORF whose function is uncertain. The receptor was isolated from a human donor in good health (CMV status not recorded). Some clones in this sample may be carry-over from other donors' samples. The CDR3 region is CASSQWGSNQPQHF. Here the CDR3 DNA reads TGCGCCAGCAGTCAATGGGGTAGCAATCAGCCCCAGCATTTT.